The next 26 T cell receptor beta chains were all read from a single sample in a study of blood T cells in healthy people across ages. PCR was performed a second time for 7 to 11 cycles using a sample-barcoded 5' primer and a J-beta primer mix. TCRdb recomputed calls from the 5' RACE reads with MiXCR, one row per CDR3 protein. The data hold 450,000 to 600,000 distinct CDR3 sequences, with roughly a quarter observed a single time. The same data also went into a second study, on T cells of mothers and their children.

Sequenced material: blood. Receptor source: a boy aged 2 to 10 in good health.

This clonotype occurred a few times. The V and J genes are TRBV6-2 or TRBV6-3 and TRBJ1-2, with no clear D. The CDR3 runs to 17 residues. Germline V gene lookup returns CDR1 MNHEY and CDR2 SVGEGT. V lost 5 bases, J lost 4 bases, and 23 bases lay in between. CDR3 coding DNA: TGTGCCAGCAGTCCGTCTCTCTATACGTCTCTTTTCTATGGCTACACCTTC. Translation: CASSPSLYTSLFYGYTF.

This clonotype was detected a few times. J is TRBJ2-5 and V is TRBV7-9, with D perhaps TRBD1 (5 bases). The J call may be incorrect, as the DNA end agrees better with TRBJ2-1. Germline V gene lookup returns CDR1 SEHNR and CDR2 FQNEAQ (reference sequence). This CDR3 spans 13 amino acids. CDR3 protein: CASSWTIRDEQFF. CDR3 sequence (DNA): TGTGCCAGCAGTTGGACAATTCGGGATGAGCAGTTCTTC.

The chain links TRBV28 to TRBJ2-1; the D is unclear. Per the germline V gene, CDR1 is MDHEN and CDR2 is SYDVKM. The germline V and J ends were trimmed by 7 bases and 0 bases, with 16 bases remaining between them. The CDR3 length is 16 residues. The CDR3 DNA follows: TGTGCCAGCACCGCACCCTCGGAAAGCTCCTACAATGAGCAGTTCTTC. Its protein product is CASTAPSESSYNEQFF.

This chain connects TRBV7-9 to TRBJ1-4, with TRBD1 identical over 8 bases. CDR1 is SEHNR, CDR2 FQNEAQ, per germline (reference sequence). With V trimmed by 5 bases and J by 3 bases, 5 bases remained unmatched. The CDR3 covers 15 residues. The CDR3 DNA sequence: TGTGCCAGCAGCATTAACAGGGGGTCTAATGAAAAACTGTTTTTT. Amino acid sequence: CASSINRGSNEKLFF.

This clonotype has more than one count but fewer than ten. This chain connects TRBV5-1 to TRBJ1-1; tentative D call: TRBD1 (5 bases). This CDR3 contains 15 residues. Trimming took 4 bases from V and 1 from J, leaving 14 bases between them. CDR1 is SGHRS, CDR2 YFSETQ, per germline. The CDR3 spells CASSIAWGKNTEAFF. As DNA, the CDR3 is TGCGCCAGCAGCATTGCGTGGGGGAAGAACACTGAAGCTTTCTTT.

This clonotype was seen a few times. V gene TRBV5-1 combines with J gene TRBJ2-1; no definite D call. Germline loops: CDR1 SGHRS, CDR2 YFSETQ. V lost 5 bases and J lost 0, with 12 bases in between. This CDR3 comprises 15 residues. CDR3 region: CASREITNSYNEQFF. The CDR3 nucleotides are TGCGCCAGCAGGGAAATAACTAACTCCTACAATGAGCAGTTCTTC.

V usage is TRBV20-1 and J usage is TRBJ2-1; 8 bases are a match to TRBD2. The end of the DNA aligns better with TRBJ2-5, so the J call may be wrong. The CDR3 runs to 15 residues. The germline V gene encodes CDR1 DFQATT and CDR2 SNEGSKA (reference sequence). The CDR3 sequence: CSASYAGTRDETQYF. As DNA, the CDR3 is TGCAGTGCTAGTTACGCCGGGACTAGGGACGAGACCCAGTACTTC.

The rearrangement links TRBV6-1 to TRBJ1-1; 7 bases are a match to TRBD1. V gave up 2 bases and J gave up 4 bases; unmatched junction bases: 4. The CDR3 extends over 14 amino acids. Germline CDR1 MNHNS, CDR2 SASEGT. CDR3 loop: CASSENQGGTEAFF. The CDR3 region has the DNA TGTGCCAGCAGTGAAAATCAGGGGGGCACTGAAGCTTTCTTT.

This chain connects TRBV7-2 to TRBJ2-1, with 7 bases matching TRBD1. The trim removed 5 bases at V and 8 bases at J, leaving 15 bases unmatched. Germline CDR1 is SGHTA and CDR2 is FQGNSA. There are 16 residues in the CDR3. CDR3 sequence (DNA): TGTGCCAGCAGCGGAACCGGGACAGCTTCCCTCGATGAGCAGTTCTTC. Residues: CASSGTGTASLDEQFF.

This clonotype came up a few times. The J gene is TRBJ2-5, the V gene TRBV19; 10 positions agree with TRBD2. Judging by the DNA end, TRBJ2-7 fits better; the J call may be wrong. The CDR3 consists of 17 residues. The germline CDR1 and CDR2 sequences are LNHDA and SQIVND (reference sequence). The CDR3 spells CASSPSSGTSEAYEQYF. CDR3 DNA: TGTGCCAGTAGTCCCTCTTCCGGGACTAGCGAAGCCTACGAGCAGTACTTC.

The V gene is TRBV20-1, the J gene TRBJ2-3, with 8 bases matching TRBD2. The CDR3 spans 15 residues. The germline V gene encodes CDR1 DFQATT and CDR2 SNEGSKA (reference sequence). V lost 5 bases and J lost 4; bases outside the gene matches: 11. CDR3 bases: TGCAGTGCTTGTATAACTAGCGGCCTGGCAGATACGCAGTATTTT. Its protein product is CSACITSGLADTQYF.

This clonotype has only a few counts. The chain uses TRBV6-2 or TRBV6-3 and TRBJ1-5, with D perhaps TRBD1 (5 bases). This CDR3 is built from 15 residues. V was shortened by 6 bases and J by 2 bases, with 14 bases between the two germline ends. CDR1 and CDR2 from the germline V gene are MNHEY and SVGEGT. CDR3 sequence: CASSPGTSGNQPQHF. The CDR3, as DNA: TGTGCCAGCAGCCCAGGGACGTCGGGCAATCAGCCCCAGCATTTT.

This clonotype has more than one count but fewer than ten. A read error may produce the germline difference seen at one junction end. V usage is TRBV6-2 or TRBV6-3 and J usage is TRBJ2-1; no clear D. The end of the DNA fits TRBJ2-5 better, so the J call may be wrong. Germline CDR1 MNHEY, CDR2 SVGEGT. This CDR3 is 15 amino acids long. The CDR3 DNA is TGCGCCAGCAGTTACGTCGGCCTATCTACCGGGACCCAGTACTTC. Translated, it gives CASSYVGLSTGTQYF.

This clonotype was observed once. The chain recombines TRBV7-9 with TRBJ2-7; 12 bases fit TRBD2. The CDR3 loop spans 19 amino acids. CDR1 is SEHNR, CDR2 FQNEAQ, per germline (reference sequence). Trimming cost V 4 bases and J 6 bases; bases outside gene matches: 19. CDR3 DNA sequence: TGTGCCAGCAGCTCCTACTCTAGCGGGGGGGCGCGAAGTGTAGGCGAGCAGTACTTC. Translating it yields CASSSYSSGGARSVGEQYF.

The chain employs TRBV12-3 or TRBV12-4 and TRBJ1-1, with D tentatively TRBD1 (6 bases). The CDR3 has 13 amino acids. V was cut by 1 base and J by 10 bases, with 13 bases left in between. CDR3 nucleotides: TGTGCCAGCAGTTTAGTGGGGGCGGGGCGAGCTTTCTTT. As protein: CASSLVGAGRAFF.

The rearrangement uses TRBV29-1 and TRBJ2-3; D is unresolved. V lost 6 bases to trimming and J lost 2 bases, with 12 bases between them. Germline V gene sequence: CDR1 SQVTM, CDR2 ANQGSEA. The CDR3 covers 13 residues. CDR3 coding DNA: TGCAGCGTCGACTTCCAGAACACAGATACGCAGTATTTT. This gives the protein CSVDFQNTDTQYF.

The V call is TRBV7-9, the J call TRBJ2-2; tentative D call: TRBD1 (6 bases). Trimming removed 6 bases from V and 1 base from J, with 12 bases in between. CDR1 SEHNR and CDR2 FQNEAQ come from the germline V gene (reference sequence). The CDR3 sequence is 15 residues long. The DNA for the CDR3 is TGTGCCAGCAGAACCGGGACACAGAACACCGGGGAGCTGTTTTTT. This gives the protein CASRTGTQNTGELFF. The full variable domain, rest sourced from reference TRBV7-9 and TRBJ2-2, is DTGVSQNPRHKITKRGQNVTFRCDPISEHNRLYWYRQTLGQGPEFLTYFQNEAQLEKSRLLSDRFSAERPKGSFSTLEIQRTEQGDSAMYLCASRTGTQNTGELFFGEGSRLTVL.

V gene TRBV29-1 combines with J gene TRBJ2-5; 10 positions match TRBD2. Losses at the gene ends were 4 bases for V and 0 bases for J; bases not matched to a gene: 2. CDR1 and CDR2 from the germline V gene are SQVTM and ANQGSEA. The CDR3 spans 14 residues. The CDR3 loop is CSVAGLADQETQYF. The CDR3 DNA reads TGCAGCGTTGCAGGACTAGCGGACCAAGAGACCCAGTACTTC.

CDR3 nucleotides: TGTGCCAGCAGTAAGGGACAGCTTGAAAAACTGTTTTTT. Its protein is CASSKGQLEKLFF. This chain links TRBV2 with TRBJ1-4; TRBD1 matches 7 bases. Trimming cost V 5 bases and J 7 bases; bases outside gene matches: 4. Germline-derived CDR1 and CDR2 are SNHLY and FYNNEI. The CDR3 contains 13 residues.

There are a few counts of this clonotype. This chain joins TRBV7-9 and TRBJ2-7, with D unresolved. CDR1 and CDR2 from the germline V gene are SEHNR and FQNEAQ (reference sequence). CDR3 length equals 12 residues. V lost 5 bases and J 3 bases, leaving 8 bases between the germline ends. In nucleotides, the CDR3 is TGTGCCAGCAGCGGGGTTATCTACGAGCAGTACTTC. This translates into CASSGVIYEQYF.

This clonotype was counted only a few times. This chain connects TRBV5-5 to TRBJ1-2; the D gene is possibly TRBD1 (5 bases). Trimming pared 1 base from V and 4 bases from J, leaving 14 bases between. Germline lookup yields CDR1 SGHKS and CDR2 YYEKEE (reference sequence). The CDR3 consists of 15 residues. This CDR3 reads CASSLWQGGSYGYTF. As DNA, the CDR3 is TGTGCCAGCAGCTTGTGGCAGGGTGGTAGCTATGGCTACACCTTC.

About this clonotype itself: At one of its ends the junction is not consistent with the germline gene, which may arise from a read error. CDR3 nucleotide sequence: TGCGCCAACAGCTTAACAGGGGGACCCTACGAGCAGTACTTC. Its translation is CANSLTGGPYEQYF. V gene TRBV5-1 combines with J gene TRBJ2-7; TRBD1 matches at 8 bases. This CDR3 contains 14 residues. Germline CDR1 is SGHRS and CDR2 is YFSETQ.

This chain connects TRBV20-1 to TRBJ1-5; D is perhaps TRBD1 (5 bases). The CDR3 contains 14 residues. Trimming took off 6 bases at V and 5 bases at J, with 17 bases between the two ends. Germline V gene lookup returns CDR1 DFQATT and CDR2 SNEGSKA (reference sequence). The CDR3 sequence is CSATTGTGYQPQHF. The CDR3 bases are TGCAGTGCAACCACCGGGACGGGATATCAGCCCCAGCATTTT.

The chain carries TRBV10-3 and TRBJ1-1, with D possibly TRBD1 on 6 matching bases. CDR1 ENHRY and CDR2 SYGVKD come from the germline V gene. There are 14 residues in the CDR3. With 10 bases removed from V and 0 bases from J, the gap between germline ends came to 15 bases. The CDR3 DNA is TGTGCCACTAGGACAGATAGCATGAACACTGAAGCTTTCTTT. Translated, it gives CATRTDSMNTEAFF.

The chain combines TRBV10-3 with TRBJ1-2; D remains unclear. The CDR3 totals 15 residues. The V and J ends lost 4 bases and 0 bases respectively, with 12 bases between them. Germline V CDR1 and CDR2: ENHRY, SYGVKD. CDR3 sequence reads: CAISGRPPPNYGYTF. CDR3 DNA sequence: TGTGCCATCAGTGGGAGGCCCCCCCCTAACTATGGCTACACCTTC.

The chain joins TRBV10-2 to TRBJ2-4; D gene unclear. The germline V and J ends were trimmed by 2 bases and 7 bases, with 9 bases remaining between them. Per the germline V gene, CDR1 is WSHSY and CDR2 is SAAADI. The CDR3 extends over 13 amino acids. The CDR3 protein is CASSEPSFNIQYF. The CDR3 bases are TGCGCCAGCAGTGAGCCTAGTTTCAACATTCAGTACTTC.